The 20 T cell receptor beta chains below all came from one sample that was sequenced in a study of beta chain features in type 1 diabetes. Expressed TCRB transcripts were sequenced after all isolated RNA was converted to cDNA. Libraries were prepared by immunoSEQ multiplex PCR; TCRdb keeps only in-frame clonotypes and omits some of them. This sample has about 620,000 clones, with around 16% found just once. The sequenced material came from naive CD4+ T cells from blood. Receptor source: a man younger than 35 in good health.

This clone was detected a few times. The CDR3, as DNA: TGTGCCAGCAGCTTATCCCAGGGACCCGGGGAGCTGTTTTTT. Encoded protein: CASSLSQGPGELFF. The V call is TRBV7-3, the J call TRBJ2-2, with D perhaps assigned TRBD1 or TRBD2 (5 bases each). V was cut by 2 bases and J by 6 bases, with 10 bases left in between. This CDR3 contains 14 residues. CDR1 is SGHTA, CDR2 FQGTGA, per germline. The variable domain in full, with the rest retrieved from reference TRBV7-3 and TRBJ2-2, is GAGVSQTPSNKVTEKGKYVELRCDPISGHTALYWYRQSLGQGPEFLIYFQGTGAADDSGLPNDRFFAVRPEGSVSTLKIQRTERGDSAVYLCASSLSQGPGELFFGEGSRLTVL.

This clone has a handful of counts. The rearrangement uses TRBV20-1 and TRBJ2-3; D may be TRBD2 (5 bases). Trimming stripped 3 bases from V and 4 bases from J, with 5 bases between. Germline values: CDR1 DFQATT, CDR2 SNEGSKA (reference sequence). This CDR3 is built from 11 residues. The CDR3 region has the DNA TGCAGTGCTAGGGAGGCAGATACGCAGTATTTT. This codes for CSAREADTQYF.

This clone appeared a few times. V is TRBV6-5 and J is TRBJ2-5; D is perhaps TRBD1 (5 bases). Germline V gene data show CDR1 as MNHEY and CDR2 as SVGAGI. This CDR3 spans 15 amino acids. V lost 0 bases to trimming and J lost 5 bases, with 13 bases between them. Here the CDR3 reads CASSYSWGREETQYF. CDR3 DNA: TGTGCCAGCAGTTACTCCTGGGGCCGAGAGGAGACCCAGTACTTC.

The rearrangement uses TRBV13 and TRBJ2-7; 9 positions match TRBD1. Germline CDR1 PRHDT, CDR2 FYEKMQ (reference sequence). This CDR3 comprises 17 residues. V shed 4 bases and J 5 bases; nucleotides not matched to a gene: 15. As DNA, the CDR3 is TGTGCCAGCAGCTGGCGCACCGGGACAGGGAAAAGGAACGAGCAGTACTTC. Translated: CASSWRTGTGKRNEQYF.

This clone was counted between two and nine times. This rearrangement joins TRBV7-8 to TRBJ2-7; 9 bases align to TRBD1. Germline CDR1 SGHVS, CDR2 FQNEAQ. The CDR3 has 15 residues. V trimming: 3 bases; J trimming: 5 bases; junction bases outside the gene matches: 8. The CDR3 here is CASSFTGTGMNEQYF. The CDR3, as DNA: TGTGCCAGCAGCTTCACCGGGACAGGGATGAACGAGCAGTACTTC.

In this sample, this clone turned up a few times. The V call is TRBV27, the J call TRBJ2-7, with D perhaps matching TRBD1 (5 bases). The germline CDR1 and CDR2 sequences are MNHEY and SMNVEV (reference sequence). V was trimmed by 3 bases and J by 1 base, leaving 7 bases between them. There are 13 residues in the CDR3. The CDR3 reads CASSFQGSYEQYF. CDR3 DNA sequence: TGTGCCAGCAGTTTTCAGGGTTCCTACGAGCAGTACTTC.

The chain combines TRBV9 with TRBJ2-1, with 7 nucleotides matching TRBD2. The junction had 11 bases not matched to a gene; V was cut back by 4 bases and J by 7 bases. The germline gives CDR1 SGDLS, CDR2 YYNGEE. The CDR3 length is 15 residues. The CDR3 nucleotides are TGTGCCAGCAGCCCCGAAGGGACTACTGGGAATGAGCAGTTCTTC. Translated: CASSPEGTTGNEQFF.

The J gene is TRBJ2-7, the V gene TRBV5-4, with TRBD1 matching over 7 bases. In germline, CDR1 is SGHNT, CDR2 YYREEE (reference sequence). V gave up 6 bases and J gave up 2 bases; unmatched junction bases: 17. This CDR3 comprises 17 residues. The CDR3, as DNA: TGTGCCAGCACCGCGGTGCCTGCGACAGGGAAGACCTACGAGCAGTACTTC. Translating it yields CASTAVPATGKTYEQYF.

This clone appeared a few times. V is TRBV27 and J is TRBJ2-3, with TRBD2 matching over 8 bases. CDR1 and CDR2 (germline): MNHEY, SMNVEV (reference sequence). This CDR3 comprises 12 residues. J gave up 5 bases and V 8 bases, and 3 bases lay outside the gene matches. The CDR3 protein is CASLGTRDTQYF. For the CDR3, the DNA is TGTGCCAGCCTCGGGACTAGAGATACGCAGTATTTT.

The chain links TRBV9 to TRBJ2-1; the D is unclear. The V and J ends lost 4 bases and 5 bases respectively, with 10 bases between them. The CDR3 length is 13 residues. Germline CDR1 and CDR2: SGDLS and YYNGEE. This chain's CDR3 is CASSLGPNNEQFF. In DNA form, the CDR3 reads TGTGCCAGCAGCTTAGGCCCAAACAATGAGCAGTTCTTC.

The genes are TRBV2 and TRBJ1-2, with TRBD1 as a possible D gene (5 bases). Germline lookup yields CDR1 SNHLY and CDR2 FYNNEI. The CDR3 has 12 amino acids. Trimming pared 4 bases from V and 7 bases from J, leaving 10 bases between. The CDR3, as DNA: TGTGCCAGCAGTGTCCGGACATCTGGCTACACCTTC. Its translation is CASSVRTSGYTF.

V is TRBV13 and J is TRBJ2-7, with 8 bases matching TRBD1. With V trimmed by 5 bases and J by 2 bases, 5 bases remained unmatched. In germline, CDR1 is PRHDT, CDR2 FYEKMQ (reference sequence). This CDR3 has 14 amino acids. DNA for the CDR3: TGTGCCAGCAGCAACCGACAGGGGACCTACGAGCAGTACTTC. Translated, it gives CASSNRQGTYEQYF.

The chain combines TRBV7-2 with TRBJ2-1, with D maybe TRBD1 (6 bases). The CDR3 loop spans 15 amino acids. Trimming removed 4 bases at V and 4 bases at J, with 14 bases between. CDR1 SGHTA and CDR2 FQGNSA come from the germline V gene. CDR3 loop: CASSSSGTQYNEQFF. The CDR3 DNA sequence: TGTGCCAGCAGCTCCTCGGGGACACAGTACAATGAGCAGTTCTTC.

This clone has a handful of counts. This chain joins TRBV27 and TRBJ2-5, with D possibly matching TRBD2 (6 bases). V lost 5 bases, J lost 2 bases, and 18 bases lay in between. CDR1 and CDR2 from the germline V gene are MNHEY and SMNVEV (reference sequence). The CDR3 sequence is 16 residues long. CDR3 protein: CASSTGLPRPQETQYF. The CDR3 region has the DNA TGTGCCAGCAGTACGGGACTTCCCCGCCCTCAAGAGACCCAGTACTTC.

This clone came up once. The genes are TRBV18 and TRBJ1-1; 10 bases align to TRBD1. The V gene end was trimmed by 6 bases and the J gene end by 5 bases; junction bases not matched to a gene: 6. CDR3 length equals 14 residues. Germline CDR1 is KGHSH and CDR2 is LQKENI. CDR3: CASSSGTGVTEAFF. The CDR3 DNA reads TGTGCCAGCTCCTCCGGGACAGGGGTTACTGAAGCTTTCTTT.

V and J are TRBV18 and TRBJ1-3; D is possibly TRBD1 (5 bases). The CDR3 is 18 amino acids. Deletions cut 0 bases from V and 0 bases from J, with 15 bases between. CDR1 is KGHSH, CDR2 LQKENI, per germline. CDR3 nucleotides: TGTGCCAGCTCACCACCAGGCAGGGCAGGACGCTCTGGAAACACCATATATTTT. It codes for CASSPPGRAGRSGNTIYF.

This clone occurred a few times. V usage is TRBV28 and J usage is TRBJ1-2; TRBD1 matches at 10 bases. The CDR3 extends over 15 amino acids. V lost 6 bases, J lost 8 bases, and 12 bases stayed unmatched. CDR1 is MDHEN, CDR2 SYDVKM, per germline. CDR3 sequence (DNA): TGTGCCAGCAGCCTTACGGGACAGGGGAATCGGGGCTACACCTTC. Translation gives CASSLTGQGNRGYTF.

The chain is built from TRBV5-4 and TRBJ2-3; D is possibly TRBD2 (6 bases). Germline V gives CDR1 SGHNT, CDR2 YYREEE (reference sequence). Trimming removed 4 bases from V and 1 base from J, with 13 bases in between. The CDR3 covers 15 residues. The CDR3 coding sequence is TGTGCCAGCAGCCCGGATGGCGGGGGCACAGATACGCAGTATTTT. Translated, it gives CASSPDGGGTDTQYF.

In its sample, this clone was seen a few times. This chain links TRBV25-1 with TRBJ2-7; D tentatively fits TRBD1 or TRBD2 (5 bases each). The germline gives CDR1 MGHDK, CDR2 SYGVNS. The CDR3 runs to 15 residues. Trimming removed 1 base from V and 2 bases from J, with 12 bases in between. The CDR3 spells CASSELGDRTYEQYF. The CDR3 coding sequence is TGTGCCAGCAGTGAATTGGGGGACCGAACCTACGAGCAGTACTTC.

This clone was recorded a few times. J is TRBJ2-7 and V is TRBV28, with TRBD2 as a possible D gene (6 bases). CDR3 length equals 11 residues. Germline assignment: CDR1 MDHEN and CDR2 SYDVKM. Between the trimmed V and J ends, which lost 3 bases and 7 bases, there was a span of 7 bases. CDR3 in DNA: TGTGCCAGCAGTTTGGGGAGGGAGCAGTACTTC. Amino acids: CASSLGREQYF.